This T cell receptor beta chain comes out of a study of shared clonotypes between healthy human individuals. On the study more broadly: A donor's plate count was three for CD4 naive and three for CD4 memory; CD8 naive had two and CD8 memory one.

The CDR3 totals 14 residues. Trimming took off 0 bases at V and 2 bases at J, with 8 bases between the two ends. The germline V gene encodes CDR1 SGHDN and CDR2 FVKESK. Remarks on this clone: The antigen remains unidentified.

The repertoire was sequenced with immunoSEQ multiplex PCR; TCRdb's copy has only in-frame clones and lacks some. The sample records over a million clones, roughly 96% being singletons. General study findings and limits: Naive subsets typically showed greater estimated richness than memory subsets.

The clonotype comes from a man aged 25 to 40 in good health. The chain links TRBV14 to TRBJ2-7; D uncertain. Sequenced sample: naive CD4+ T cells sorted from blood. Subset meaning: CD45RA+ positively selected. CDR3 coding DNA: TGTGCCAGCAGCCAAGAGCACGGTCCCTACGAGCAGTACTTC. Translated, it gives CASSQEHGPYEQYF. The complete variable domain, with remaining parts taken from reference TRBV14 and TRBJ2-7, reads EAGVTQFPSHSVIEKGQTVTLRCDPISGHDNLYWYRRVMGKEIKFLLHFVKESKQDESGMPNNRFLAERTGGTYSTLKVQPAELEDSGVYFCASSQEHGPYEQYFGPGTRLTVT.